The subject of this entry is one T cell receptor beta chain. Its antigen is not identified. This record belongs to a study of cytomegalovirus exposure and HLA in healthy donors. The CDR3 runs 15 residues. V was cut by 2 bases and J by 1 base, with 10 bases left in between. Germline loops: CDR1 LNHNV, CDR2 YYDKDF (reference sequence). Study results and limitations: In an earlier analysis, productive rearrangement rates for most beta V segments clustered near 87% or 30%. The classifier reportedly diagnosed cytomegalovirus status with high sensitivity and specificity.

Researchers ran the PCR with 60 Vbeta and 13 Jbeta primers. TCRdb's copy holds only in-frame clones and misses some; the assay was immunoSEQ multiplex PCR. Counted here are roughly 180,000 clones, around four fifths occurring once; the ten biggest clones make up roughly 2%. The specimen was PBMCs. This TCR was recovered from a woman aged 25 to 39 in good health and CMV-seronegative. The rearrangement joins TRBV15 to TRBJ2-3, with a weak D call TRBD1 (6 bases). The CDR3 nucleotides are TGTGCCACCAGCAGACCGAGACAGGGCACAGATACGCAGTATTTT. It codes for CATSRPRQGTDTQYF.